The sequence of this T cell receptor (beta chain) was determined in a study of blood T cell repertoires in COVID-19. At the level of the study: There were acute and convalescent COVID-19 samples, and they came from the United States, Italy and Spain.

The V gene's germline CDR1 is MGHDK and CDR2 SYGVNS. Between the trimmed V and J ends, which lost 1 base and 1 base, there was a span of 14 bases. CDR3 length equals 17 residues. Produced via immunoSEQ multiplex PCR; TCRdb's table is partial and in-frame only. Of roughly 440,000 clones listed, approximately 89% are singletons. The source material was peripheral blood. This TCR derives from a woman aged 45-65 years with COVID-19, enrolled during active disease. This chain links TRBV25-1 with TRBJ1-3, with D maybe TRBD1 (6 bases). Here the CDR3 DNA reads TGTGCCAGCAGTGAATTGGGGGCCGAATTATCTGGAAACACCATATATTTT. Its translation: CASSELGAELSGNTIYF.